Below, 25 T cell receptor beta chains from the same sample are listed, as sequenced in a study of T cells after yellow fever vaccination. TCRdb processed the 5' RACE reads anew with MiXCR; each CDR3 protein has one entry. The table shows 110,000 to 150,000 distinct CDR3 sequences, with about 6.9% occurring only once. The input for sequencing was CD4+ T cells sorted from PBMCs, taken 10 days after the yellow fever booster vaccination. The receptors were sampled from a man aged 25-45 years who received the YFV17D yellow fever vaccine.

This clonotype was counted at least ten times. This sequence joins TRBV29-1 and TRBJ2-2, with a weak D call TRBD2 (6 bases). The CDR3 sequence is 13 residues long. Germline-derived CDR1 and CDR2 are SQVTM and ANQGSEA. V was cut by 7 bases and J by 1 base, with 10 bases left in between. CDR3 region: CSGSGENTGELFF. CDR3 nucleotides: TGCAGCGGCTCGGGGGAGAACACCGGGGAGCTGTTTTTT.

This clonotype was recorded at least ten times. The chain employs TRBV19 and TRBJ1-1; D is unresolved. There are 14 residues in the CDR3. The germline gives CDR1 LNHDA, CDR2 SQIVND (reference sequence). V was trimmed by 5 bases and J by 1 base, leaving 11 bases between them. This chain's CDR3 is CASSFGPGNTEAFF. The DNA of the CDR3 is TGTGCCAGTAGTTTTGGGCCGGGGAACACTGAAGCTTTCTTT.

This clonotype was observed many times. The rearrangement uses TRBV24-1 and TRBJ2-1; 8 bases are shared with TRBD2. With V trimmed by 4 bases and J by 4 bases, 8 bases remained unmatched. This CDR3 has 16 amino acids. Germline V gene data show CDR1 as KGHDR and CDR2 as SFDVKD. The chain's CDR3 is CATSDGGAPGYNEQFF. The CDR3 region has the DNA TGTGCCACCAGTGACGGGGGGGCGCCGGGGTACAATGAGCAGTTCTTC.

This clonotype has ten or more counts. The chain's CDR3 is CASTITGRRGEQFF. In DNA form, the CDR3 reads TGTGCCAGCACGATCACAGGGCGGAGGGGTGAGCAGTTCTTC. The rearrangement joins TRBV5-4 to TRBJ2-1; D tentatively reads TRBD1 or TRBD2 (6 bases each). CDR3 length: 14 residues. Germline lookup yields CDR1 SGHNT and CDR2 YYREEE (reference sequence). V gave up 6 bases and J gave up 9 bases, with 19 bases separating them. Based on the CDR3 plus reference TRBV5-4 and TRBJ2-1, the full variable domain is ETGVTQSPTHLIKTRGQQVTLRCSSQSGHNTVSWYQQALGQGPQFIFQYYREEENGRGNFPPRFSGLQFPNYSSELNVNALELDDSALYLCASTITGRRGEQFFGPGTRLTVL.

This clonotype was found many times. The J gene is TRBJ2-1, the V gene TRBV7-3; TRBD2 aligns across 12 bases. Germline V gives CDR1 SGHTA, CDR2 FQGTGA. The CDR3 runs to 17 residues. V was pared by 1 base and J by 4 bases, with 5 bases of the junction left unmatched. CDR3 in DNA: TGTGCCAGCAGCTTAAGCGCCGGGACTAGCGGGTACAATGAGCAGTTCTTC. Protein sequence: CASSLSAGTSGYNEQFF.

This clonotype occurred many times. The genes are TRBV20-1 and TRBJ2-1, with D maybe TRBD2 (6 bases). The V gene's germline CDR1 is DFQATT and CDR2 SNEGSKA (reference sequence). The ends were cut back, 5 bases at V and 7 bases at J, with 15 bases in the middle. The CDR3 length is 13 residues. The CDR3 is CSAGPSGENEQFF. The DNA for the CDR3 is TGCAGTGCTGGACCGTCGGGAGAAAATGAGCAGTTCTTC.

The sample holds many counts of this clonotype. The chain recombines TRBV5-1 with TRBJ2-7, with 9 bases that match TRBD1. CDR1 is SGHRS and CDR2 is YFSETQ in the germline V gene. With V trimmed by 5 bases and J by 5 bases, 11 bases remained unmatched. CDR3 size: 15 residues. The CDR3 nucleotides read TGCGCCAGCAGTCTGACCGGGACAGGGTCGGACGAGCAGTACTTC. Protein product: CASSLTGTGSDEQYF.

V is TRBV5-1 and J is TRBJ2-3, with D perhaps given as TRBD1 or TRBD2 (5 bases each). The germline V and J ends were trimmed by 4 bases and 3 bases, with 24 bases remaining between them. This CDR3 has 18 amino acids. Germline-derived CDR1 and CDR2 are SGHRS and YFSETQ. The CDR3 is CASSVTPGRALRTDTQYF. CDR3 nucleotide sequence: TGCGCCAGCAGCGTAACGCCGGGACGAGCTCTCAGAACAGATACGCAGTATTTT.

This clonotype showed up just a few times. V gene TRBV11-1 combines with J gene TRBJ2-3, with D possibly being TRBD2 (5 bases). The V end was cut by 3 bases, the J end by 6 bases, with 10 bases between. The CDR3 has 13 residues. Germline-derived CDR1 and CDR2 are SGHAT and FQDESV (reference sequence). The CDR3 is CASSLQAGDTQYF. The CDR3 DNA follows: TGTGCCAGCAGCTTGCAGGCGGGCGATACGCAGTATTTT.

This clonotype was observed a handful of times. Possible read error: a much larger clone is one base away. This chain uses TRBV3-1 with TRBJ1-5; no reliable D call. This CDR3 is built from 15 residues. The germline CDR1 and CDR2 sequences are LGHDT and YNNKEL (reference sequence). This chain's CDR3 is CASSPGPYSKQPQHF. CDR3 nucleotides: TGTGCCAGCAGTCCTGGTCCGTATAGCAAGCAGCCCCAGCATTTT.

This clonotype was recorded many times. Here the CDR3 DNA reads TGTGCCAGCTCACCACCGGTCTCCTACAATGAGCAGTTCTTC. This sequence encodes CASSPPVSYNEQFF. The V gene is TRBV18, the J gene TRBJ2-1, with no clear D. Trimming cost V 0 bases and J 0 bases, with 3 bases left between them. The CDR3 covers 14 residues. In germline, CDR1 is KGHSH, CDR2 LQKENI.

This clonotype was counted between two and nine times. V and J are TRBV20-1 and TRBJ2-7; 9 bases fit TRBD2. Germline V gene data show CDR1 as DFQATT and CDR2 as SNEGSKA (reference sequence). V shed 7 bases, J shed 5 bases, and the junction held 9 bases outside the gene matches. CDR3 size: 13 residues. The CDR3 here is CSGRLRGGHEQYF. CDR3 sequence (DNA): TGCAGTGGGCGGCTGCGGGGGGGCCACGAGCAGTACTTC.

This clonotype was detected many times. V is TRBV12-3 or TRBV12-4 and J is TRBJ1-2; D might be TRBD1 (5 bases). V lost 6 bases to trimming and J lost 4 bases, with 12 bases between them. This CDR3 contains 13 residues. The DNA of the CDR3 is TGTGCCAGCAGCCTCAGGGTGGGCTATGGCTACACCTTC. Protein sequence: CASSLRVGYGYTF.

This rearrangement joins TRBV5-4 to TRBJ2-1; weak D call: TRBD1 (5 bases). Germline V gives CDR1 SGHNT, CDR2 YYREEE (reference sequence). V dropped 2 bases and J dropped 7 bases, with 7 bases sitting between them. CDR3 length: 12 residues. The CDR3 sequence: CASSLGANEQFF. The CDR3 DNA sequence: TGTGCCAGCAGCTTAGGGGCAAATGAGCAGTTCTTC.

In regard to this clonotype: This sequence may be a read error, since a much larger clone differs from it by one base. This chain connects TRBV12-3 or TRBV12-4 to TRBJ1-4; unclear D gene. V was cut by 2 bases and J by 8 bases, with 15 bases left in between. This CDR3 has 15 residues. CDR3 loop: CASSLTPHFPEKLFF. The CDR3 nucleotides are TGTGCCAGCAGTTTAACGCCCCATTTTCCGGAAAAACTGTTTTTT.

This clonotype was seen at least ten times. This chain joins TRBV28 and TRBJ2-5; D gene uncertain. Germline V gene sequence: CDR1 MDHEN, CDR2 SYDVKM. The CDR3 runs to 11 residues. For the CDR3, the DNA is TGTGTCGTGGTGGGCCAAGAGACCCAGTACTTC. Translating gives CVVVGQETQYF.

This clonotype was observed many times. The chain uses TRBV6-1 and TRBJ2-2, with D tentatively TRBD2 (6 bases). The V end was cut by 6 bases, the J end by 1 base, with 12 bases between. This CDR3 has 15 amino acids. Germline values: CDR1 MNHNS, CDR2 SASEGT. CDR3 sequence: CASSHGTLNTGELFF. In DNA, the CDR3 is TGTGCCAGCAGCCACGGGACTCTGAACACCGGGGAGCTGTTTTTT.

Ten or more counts support this clonotype. The V and J genes are TRBV11-3 and TRBJ2-3; the D is unclear. The CDR3 totals 13 residues. With 2 bases removed from V and 3 bases from J, the gap between germline ends came to 6 bases. Germline loops: CDR1 SGHNT, CDR2 YENEEA. The chain's CDR3 is CASSLRVTDTQYF. The CDR3 region has the DNA TGTGCCAGCAGCTTACGTGTGACAGATACGCAGTATTTT.

This clonotype was counted many times. This chain joins TRBV18 and TRBJ2-2; 7 nucleotides agree with TRBD2. Germline V gene lookup returns CDR1 KGHSH and CDR2 LQKENI. The V gene end was trimmed by 2 bases and the J gene end by 0 bases; junction bases not matched to a gene: 3. CDR3 length: 16 amino acids. The CDR3 spells CASSPYLAANTGELFF. CDR3 sequence (DNA): TGTGCCAGCTCACCATATCTAGCGGCGAACACCGGGGAGCTGTTTTTT.

This clonotype was detected ten times or more. The genes are TRBV5-1 and TRBJ2-7; D not resolved. The CDR3 is 11 amino acids. V was clipped by 4 bases and J by 3 bases, with 5 bases between them. The germline V gene encodes CDR1 SGHRS and CDR2 YFSETQ. As DNA, the CDR3 is TGCGCCAGCAGCACCGACTACGAGCAGTACTTC. It translates to CASSTDYEQYF.

This clonotype was seen ten or more times. The chain employs TRBV10-3 and TRBJ2-5; D uncertain. Trimming cost V 2 bases and J 4 bases, with 11 bases left between them. CDR1 is ENHRY, CDR2 SYGVKD, per germline. CDR3 length equals 14 residues. CDR3 protein: CAISEASKGETQYF. The CDR3 DNA sequence: TGTGCCATCAGTGAGGCCTCGAAGGGAGAGACCCAGTACTTC.

This clonotype was seen at least ten times. The chain employs TRBV5-5 and TRBJ2-7, with TRBD2 matching over 12 bases. V lost 0 bases to trimming and J lost 5 bases; unmatched junction nucleotides: 3. Germline V gene lookup returns CDR1 SGHKS and CDR2 YYEKEE (reference sequence). CDR3 length: 15 amino acids. As DNA, the CDR3 is TGTGCCAGCAGCTTGGGACTAGCGGGAGTCAACGAGCAGTACTTC. Its translation: CASSLGLAGVNEQYF.

This clonotype appeared many times. The CDR3, as DNA: TGTGCCAGCAGTCTACAACGCGGGAGGGCAGAGACCCAGTACTTC. Protein: CASSLQRGRAETQYF. The chain is built from TRBV6-5 and TRBJ2-5; 9 positions agree with TRBD2. The CDR3 spans 15 residues. J lost 4 bases, V lost 5 bases, and 8 bases had no gene match. CDR1 MNHEY and CDR2 SVGAGI come from the germline V gene.

This clonotype has a count of ten or more. The chain couples TRBV3-1 to TRBJ1-6, with D tentatively TRBD1 (5 bases). The V and J ends lost 0 bases and 13 bases respectively, with 19 bases between them. Germline values: CDR1 LGHDT, CDR2 YNNKEL (reference sequence). The CDR3 covers 16 residues. The CDR3 protein is CASSQDAGTPVGPLHF. CDR3 bases: TGTGCCAGCAGCCAAGATGCAGGGACTCCGGTGGGGCCCCTCCACTTT.

In its sample, this clonotype was seen many times. The CDR3 sequence is CSASHGGTEAFF. DNA for the CDR3: TGCAGTGCTAGTCATGGAGGCACTGAAGCTTTCTTT. The chain links TRBV20-1 to TRBJ1-1; D gene unclear. Deletions cut 3 bases from V and 4 bases from J, with 9 bases between. CDR1 is DFQATT, CDR2 SNEGSKA, per germline (reference sequence). The CDR3 covers 12 residues.